A single sample is the source of the 3 T cell receptor beta chains below, sequenced in a study of T cell responses to AZD1222 COVID-19 vaccine. Profiled with immunoSEQ multiplex PCR; TCRdb holds only in-frame clones, not every one. The sample lists about 180,000 clones, just over 85% occurring once. The specimen was peripheral blood, collected on day 0 of AZD1222 vaccination. The receptor set was obtained from an adult in good health.

The chain couples TRBV7-9 to TRBJ1-1, with D tentatively TRBD1 (5 bases). The CDR3 is 14 amino acids. Germline CDR1 and CDR2: SEHNR and FQNEAQ (reference sequence). V was shortened by 2 bases and J by 2 bases, with 9 bases between the two germline ends. For the CDR3, the DNA is TGTGCCAGCAGCTTACCGGGGGGAAACACTGAAGCTTTCTTT. Protein: CASSLPGGNTEAFF.

V is TRBV29-1 and J is TRBJ2-7, with 8 bases identical to TRBD1. Germline V gene sequence: CDR1 SQVTM, CDR2 ANQGSEA. J lost 6 bases, V lost 6 bases, and 7 bases had no gene match. The CDR3 length is 12 residues. CDR3 nucleotides: TGCAGCGTAGGGGACAGGTTGTCCGAGCAGTACTTC. As protein: CSVGDRLSEQYF.

V is TRBV7-2 and J is TRBJ1-5, with 7 positions matching TRBD1. CDR1 and CDR2 from the germline V gene are SGHTA and FQGNSA. V lost 3 bases and J lost 5; bases outside the gene matches: 7. The CDR3 consists of 15 residues. CDR3: CASSLTGSGDQPQHF. The CDR3 DNA sequence: TGTGCCAGCAGCTTGACAGGGAGCGGGGATCAGCCCCAGCATTTT.